The source of this TCR beta chain is a study of shared clonotypes between healthy human individuals. Study-wide points: The study found about 5% of naive CD4 clonotypes shared across several donors.

Germline CDR1 reads LGHNT; CDR2 reads FRNRAP. This CDR3 region has 15 residues. Trimming removed 0 bases at V and 4 bases at J, with 10 bases between. About this clone: What it recognizes is unknown.

Measured with immunoSEQ multiplex PCR; TCRdb has only the in-frame clones, and not every one. The data hold 1.6 million or so clones, with about 98.5% observed a single time. The donor cohort consisted entirely of Caucasian adults residing in Nashville, Tennessee. The V call is TRBV12-5, the J call TRBJ2-1; D perhaps matches TRBD1 (6 bases). The clonotype originates from a man aged 30 to 45 in good health. Sequenced sample: naive CD4+ T cells sorted from blood. Regarding subset: CD45RA+ positively selected. The CDR3 spells CASGLVPDRYNEQFF. In DNA, the CDR3 is TGTGCTAGTGGTTTGGTACCAGACAGGTACAATGAGCAGTTCTTC.